This T cell receptor beta chain was sequenced for a study of T cell responses to AZD1222 COVID-19 vaccine (dated by TCRdb to 2020 to 2022). Regarding the research as a whole: AZD1222 recipients given second doses at about 4 weeks or at about 12 weeks were pooled, since spike-specific TCR depth and breadth were not found to differ between the two schedules. A total of approximately 250 trial participants underwent TCR sequencing, of whom 207 had received two doses of AZD1222 and about 25 had received two doses of the MenACWY control vaccine. Trial participants were enrolled by age into 18-55, 56-69 and 70-plus year subgroups, with approximately 160, 26 and 62 TCR-sequenced participants respectively.

The CDR3 regions of human TCRbeta chains were subjected to immunosequencing. Regarding the original processing steps: Repertoire TCRs were matched against a reference library of SARS-CoV-2-specific TCRs generated with the MIRA antigen-specificity platform. Breadth was defined as the fraction of unique TCRs that were SARS-CoV-2-associated. Depth was defined as the fraction of total T cells that were SARS-CoV-2-associated. Using the MIRA data, each spike-specific TCR was assigned both to the spike region to which the TCR was reactive and to a CD4 or CD8 class. Log10-transformed breadth and depth values were compared by one-way ANOVA with Sidak's multiple comparisons tests. Entries here come from immuneACCESS through TCRdb and include only in-frame sequences with V and J called. Some clones fail to appear in such tables; in the studies checked, an unresolved V gene covers under half of the shortfall, and the cause of the remainder is unknown. The V and J calls and clone size come from that table; D and trimming were worked out from the DNA. This sample has 150,000 or so clones in its table, and around 90% of those were observed once. The leading ten clones occupy 18% of the sample.

Overall study outcomes, separate from this receptor: Because no day 14 peak-response samples were available, repertoires were characterized only after the peak T cell response. Conclusions about previously exposed vaccinees are limited, since just a handful of AZD1222 recipients were seropositive for SARS-CoV-2 at baseline. CD4 TCRs associated with the vaccine covered the entire spike protein, and the dominant responses were in regions 160-218 and 743-854. After two AZD1222 doses, spike-specific TCR breadth and depth were significantly higher than at day 0 and than in MenACWY recipients. Epitopes outside the regions mutated in the B.1.351 and B.1.1.7 variants were reportedly recognized by nearly half of the unique spike-specific TCRs. Participants were mostly white British, with more females than males. The authors suggested clonal diversity may have been underestimated. In the small 56-69-year group, the increase in depth fell short of significance, most likely because of low power.

The CDR3 covers 17 residues, taking in both the cysteine and the phenylalanine. Only the CDR3 region is kept as DNA, spanning 51 bases read in frame from base 1. For CDR1 and CDR2, the germline V gene lists SGHTA and FQGNSA. For this chain, trimming is 3 bases at the V end and 0 bases at the J end, and the number of junction bases without a gene match is 7. A remark on this clone: The specificity of this receptor is unknown. No clone much larger than this one lies a single base away; base qualities are absent.

The label giving this sample's time point can be read as: baseline before first vaccination. The vaccinee samples were drawn from two UK trials, COV001 and COV002, one of which was a single-blind randomized controlled phase 2/3 trial testing AZD1222 (ChAdOx1 nCoV-19) in healthy adults. Trial participant PBMC samples were collected at day 0 and day 28 after the second dose for TCRbeta chain sequencing. The sample in question was peripheral blood, obtained on day 0 of AZD1222 vaccination. The sequence is built from TRBV7-2 and TRBJ2-3; 9 bases in the junction line up with TRBD2. This clonotype was sampled from an adult in good health. The DNA is TGTGCCAGCAGCTTTCGTTCTAGCGGGGTTAGCACAGATACGCAGTATTTT. It specifies CASSFRSSGVSTDTQYF.